The next 10 T cell receptor beta chains were all read from a single sample in a study of T-cell memory formation after mild COVID-19. MiXCR, run by TCRdb on the 5' RACE reads, gives a single entry per CDR3 protein. The sample yields 95,000 to 120,000 distinct CDR3 sequences, approximately 21% seen once. What was sequenced was PBMCs or a T cell subset sorted from them (not recorded which). These receptors came from a man younger than 30 who had mild COVID-19 (a few samples of this study predate the infection). Cell type and time point are not known.

The chain has TRBV5-1 and TRBJ2-1; 9 bases line up with TRBD1. Germline values: CDR1 SGHRS, CDR2 YFSETQ. V lost 0 bases to trimming and J lost 6 bases; unmatched junction nucleotides: 4. This CDR3 has 15 amino acids. The CDR3 bases are TGCGCCAGCAGCTTGGGCGGGACAGGGTTCAATGAGCAGTTCTTC. This translates into CASSLGGTGFNEQFF.

This clonotype came up a few times. The chain carries TRBV25-1 and TRBJ1-4; D may be TRBD1 (5 bases). The CDR3 runs 14 residues. Germline V lookup: CDR1 MGHDK, CDR2 SYGVNS. Trimming shortened V by 0 bases and J by 7 bases, and 9 bases separated the two germline ends. CDR3 loop: CASSEYWGGEKLFF. The DNA of the CDR3 is TGTGCCAGCAGTGAATATTGGGGGGGTGAAAAACTGTTTTTT.

This clonotype has a handful of counts. The V and J genes are TRBV7-9 and TRBJ1-3; D gene unclear. This CDR3 is 15 amino acids long. Germline CDR1 SEHNR, CDR2 FQNEAQ (reference sequence). Trimming took off 2 bases at V and 0 bases at J, with 8 bases between the two ends. The CDR3 reads CASSLYSYSGNTIYF. Written as DNA, the CDR3 is TGTGCCAGCAGCTTATACTCGTACTCTGGAAACACCATATATTTT.

This clonotype is hyperexpanded in the sample. The chain uses TRBV9 and TRBJ2-3, with D perhaps TRBD2 (5 bases). This CDR3 has 15 residues. Germline lookup yields CDR1 SGDLS and CDR2 YYNGEE. The V and J ends lost 7 bases and 3 bases respectively, with 18 bases between them. For the CDR3, the DNA is TGTGCCAGCTCCTCCTCGGGTAGCGCGACAGATACGCAGTATTTT. Protein product: CASSSSGSATDTQYF.

The rearrangement uses TRBV7-8 and TRBJ1-1, with TRBD1 as a possible D gene (6 bases). Trimming cost V 5 bases and J 5 bases, with 12 bases left between them. This CDR3 comprises 13 residues. Germline assignment: CDR1 SGHVS and CDR2 FQNEAQ. CDR3 protein: CASSVNRATEAFF. CDR3 bases: TGTGCCAGCAGCGTCAACAGGGCGACTGAAGCTTTCTTT.

The chain combines TRBV10-3 with TRBJ2-3; 10 nucleotides line up with TRBD1. CDR3 length: 14 residues. The V gene end was trimmed by 11 bases and the J gene end by 0 bases; junction bases not matched to a gene: 5. Looked up from germline, CDR1 is ENHRY and CDR2 is SYGVKD. This chain's CDR3 is CASGGQGSTDTQYF. CDR3 DNA sequence: TGTGCCTCGGGGGGACAGGGGAGCACAGATACGCAGTATTTT.

This clonotype has only a few counts. V and J are TRBV20-1 and TRBJ2-7; TRBD2 might be the D (5 bases). Germline CDR1 DFQATT, CDR2 SNEGSKA (reference sequence). With 3 bases removed from V and 6 bases from J, the gap between germline ends came to 15 bases. The CDR3 is 13 residues long. CDR3 in amino acids: CSASGPTSSEQYF. The CDR3 coding sequence is TGCAGTGCTAGTGGTCCCACTAGTAGCGAGCAGTACTTC.

The V call is TRBV7-9, the J call TRBJ1-5; a possible D gene is TRBD1 (5 bases). In germline, CDR1 is SEHNR, CDR2 FQNEAQ (reference sequence). Trimming removed 8 bases from V and 7 bases from J, with 12 bases in between. There are 12 residues in the CDR3. The CDR3 coding sequence is TGTGCCAGCGGGGATGGGGCCCAGCCCCAGCATTTT. Its protein product is CASGDGAQPQHF. Full variable domain (remainder filled in from reference TRBV7-9 and TRBJ1-5): DTGVSQNPRHKITKRGQNVTFRCDPISEHNRLYWYRQTLGQGPEFLTYFQNEAQLEKSRLLSDRFSAERPKGSFSTLEIQRTEQGDSAMYLCASGDGAQPQHFGDGTRLSIL.

This clonotype was seen only a few times. The chain uses TRBV4-3 and TRBJ2-2; TRBD1 or TRBD2 may be the D gene (5 bases each). The V gene lost 4 bases and the J gene lost 4 bases, with 22 bases spanning the gap. The CDR3 is 18 amino acids. CDR1 LGHNA and CDR2 YSLEER come from the germline V gene. Here the CDR3 DNA reads TGCGCCAGCAGCCTGGAAGGGGAGTGGCATCCGGCCACCGGGGAGCTGTTTTTT. It translates to CASSLEGEWHPATGELFF.

This rearrangement joins TRBV27 to TRBJ2-6; 7 bases line up with TRBD1. V was pared by 1 base and J by 1 base, with 7 bases of the junction left unmatched. Germline CDR1 MNHEY, CDR2 SMNVEV (reference sequence). This CDR3 is 18 amino acids long. This CDR3 reads CASSLWTGGISGANVLTF. The CDR3 nucleotides are TGTGCCAGCAGTTTATGGACAGGAGGAATTTCTGGGGCCAACGTCCTGACTTTC. The full variable domain, completed using reference TRBV27 and TRBJ2-6, is EAQVTQNPRYLITVTGKKLTVTCSQNMNHEYMSWYRQDPGLGLRQIYYSMNVEVTDKGDVPEGYKVSRKEKRNFPLILESPSPNQTSLYFCASSLWTGGISGANVLTFGAGSRLTVL.